This T cell receptor beta chain is drawn from a study of cytomegalovirus exposure and HLA in healthy donors. Whole-study findings and limits: Further analysis was carried out later, and it showed several of the most significant clusters appearing linked to common viral pathogens. The authors later found most CMV-associated TCR beta chains appeared HLA-restricted. In vitro, a few CMV-associated chains proved specific for CMV antigens.

PCR was performed using 60 Vbeta and 13 Jbeta primers. Profiled with immunoSEQ multiplex PCR; TCRdb holds only in-frame clones, not every one. The sample includes fewer than 250,000 clones, about four fifths of them seen just once. Trimming removed 2 bases at V and 4 bases at J, with 13 bases between. This CDR3 is built from 15 residues. Germline V lookup: CDR1 LGHNA, CDR2 YSLEER. In regard to this clone: No antigen is known for it.

The sample consisted of PBMCs. The sequence came from a man younger than 40 in good health and CMV-seronegative. The rearrangement uses TRBV4-3 and TRBJ2-3, with D perhaps TRBD1 (5 bases). DNA for the CDR3: TGCGCCAGCAGCCAAAATGGCGAAGGGGCAGATACGCAGTATTTT. This codes for CASSQNGEGADTQYF.